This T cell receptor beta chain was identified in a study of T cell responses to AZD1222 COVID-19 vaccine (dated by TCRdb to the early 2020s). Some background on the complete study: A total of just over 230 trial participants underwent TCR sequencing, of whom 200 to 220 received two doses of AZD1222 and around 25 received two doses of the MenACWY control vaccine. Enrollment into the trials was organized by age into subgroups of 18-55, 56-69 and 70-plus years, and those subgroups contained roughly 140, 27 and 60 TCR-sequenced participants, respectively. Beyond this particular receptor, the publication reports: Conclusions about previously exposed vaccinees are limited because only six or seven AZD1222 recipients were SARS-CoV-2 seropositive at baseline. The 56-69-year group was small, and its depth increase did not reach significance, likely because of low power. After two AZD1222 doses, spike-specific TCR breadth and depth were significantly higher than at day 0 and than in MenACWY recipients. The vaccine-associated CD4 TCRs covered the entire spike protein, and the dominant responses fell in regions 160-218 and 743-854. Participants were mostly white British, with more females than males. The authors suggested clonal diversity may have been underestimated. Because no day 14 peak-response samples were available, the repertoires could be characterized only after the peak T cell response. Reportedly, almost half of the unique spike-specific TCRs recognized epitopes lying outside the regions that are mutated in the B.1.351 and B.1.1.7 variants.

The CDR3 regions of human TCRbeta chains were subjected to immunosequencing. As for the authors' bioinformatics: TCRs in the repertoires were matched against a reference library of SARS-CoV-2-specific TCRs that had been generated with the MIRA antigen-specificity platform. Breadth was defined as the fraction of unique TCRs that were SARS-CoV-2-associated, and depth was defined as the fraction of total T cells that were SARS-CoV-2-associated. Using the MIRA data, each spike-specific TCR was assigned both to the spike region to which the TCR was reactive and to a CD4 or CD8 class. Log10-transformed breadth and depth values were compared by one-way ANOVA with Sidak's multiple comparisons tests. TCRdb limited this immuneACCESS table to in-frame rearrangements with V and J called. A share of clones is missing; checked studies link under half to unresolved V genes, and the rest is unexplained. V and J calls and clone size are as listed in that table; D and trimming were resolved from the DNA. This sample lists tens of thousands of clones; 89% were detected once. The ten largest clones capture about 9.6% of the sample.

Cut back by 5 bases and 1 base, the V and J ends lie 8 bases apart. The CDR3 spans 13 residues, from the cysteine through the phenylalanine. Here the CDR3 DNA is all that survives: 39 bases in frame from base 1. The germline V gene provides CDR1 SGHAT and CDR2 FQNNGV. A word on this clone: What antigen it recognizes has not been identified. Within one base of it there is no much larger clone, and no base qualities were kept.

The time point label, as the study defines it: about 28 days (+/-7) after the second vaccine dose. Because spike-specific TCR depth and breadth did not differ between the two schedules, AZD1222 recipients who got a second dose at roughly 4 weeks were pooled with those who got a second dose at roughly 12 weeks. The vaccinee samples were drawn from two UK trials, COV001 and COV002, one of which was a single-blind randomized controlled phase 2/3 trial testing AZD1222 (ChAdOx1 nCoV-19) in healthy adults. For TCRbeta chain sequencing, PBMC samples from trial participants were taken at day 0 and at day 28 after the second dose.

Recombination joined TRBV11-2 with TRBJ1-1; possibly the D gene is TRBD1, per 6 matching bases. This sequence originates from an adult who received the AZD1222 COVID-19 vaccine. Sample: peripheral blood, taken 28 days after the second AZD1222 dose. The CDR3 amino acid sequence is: CASSEQGNTEAFF. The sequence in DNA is TGTGCCAGCAGCGAACAGGGGAACACTGAAGCTTTCTTT. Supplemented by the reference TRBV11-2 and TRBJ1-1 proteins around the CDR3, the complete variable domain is EAGVAQSPRYKIIEKRQSVAFWCNPISGHATLYWYQQILGQGPKLLIQFQNNGVVDDSQLPKDRFSAERLKGVDSTLKIQPAKLEDSAVYLCASSEQGNTEAFFGQGTRLTVV.